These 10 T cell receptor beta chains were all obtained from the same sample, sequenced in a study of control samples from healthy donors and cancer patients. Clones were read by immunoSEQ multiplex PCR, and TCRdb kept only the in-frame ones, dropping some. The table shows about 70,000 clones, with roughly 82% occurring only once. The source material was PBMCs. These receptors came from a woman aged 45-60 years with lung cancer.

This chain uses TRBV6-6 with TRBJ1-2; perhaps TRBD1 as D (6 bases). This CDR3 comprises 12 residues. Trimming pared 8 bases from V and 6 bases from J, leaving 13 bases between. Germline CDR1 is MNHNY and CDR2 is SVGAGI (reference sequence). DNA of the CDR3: TGTGCCAGCGTCAGGGGTAGCCATGGCTACACCTTC. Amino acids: CASVRGSHGYTF.

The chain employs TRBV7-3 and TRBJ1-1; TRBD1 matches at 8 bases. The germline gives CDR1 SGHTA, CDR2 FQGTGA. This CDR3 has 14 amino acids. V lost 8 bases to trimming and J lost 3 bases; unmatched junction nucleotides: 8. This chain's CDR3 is CASRTGGVDTEAFF. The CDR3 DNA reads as TGTGCCAGCCGAACAGGGGGGGTGGACACTGAAGCTTTCTTT.

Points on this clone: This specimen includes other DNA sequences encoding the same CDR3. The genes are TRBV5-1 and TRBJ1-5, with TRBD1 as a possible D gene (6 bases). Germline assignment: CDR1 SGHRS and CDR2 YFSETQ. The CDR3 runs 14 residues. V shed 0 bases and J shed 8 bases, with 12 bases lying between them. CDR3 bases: TGCGCCAGCAGCTTGGGACAGGTTAACGAGCCCCAGCATTTT. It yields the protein CASSLGQVNEPQHF. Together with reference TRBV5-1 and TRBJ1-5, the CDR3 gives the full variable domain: KAGVTQTPRYLIKTRGQQVTLSCSPISGHRSVSWYQQTPGQGLQFLFEYFSETQRNKGNFPGRFSGRQFSNSRSEMNVSTLELGDSALYLCASSLGQVNEPQHFGDGTRLSIL.

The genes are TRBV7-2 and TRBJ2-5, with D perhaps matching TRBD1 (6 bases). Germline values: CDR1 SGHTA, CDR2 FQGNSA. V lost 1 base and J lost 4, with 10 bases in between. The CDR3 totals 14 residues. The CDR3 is CASSLGQARETQYF. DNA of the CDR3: TGTGCCAGCAGCTTAGGACAGGCGCGAGAGACCCAGTACTTC.

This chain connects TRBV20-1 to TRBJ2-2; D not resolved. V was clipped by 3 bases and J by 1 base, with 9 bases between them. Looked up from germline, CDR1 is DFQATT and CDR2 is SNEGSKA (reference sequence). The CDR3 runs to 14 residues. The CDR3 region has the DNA TGCAGTGCTAGTTTCGACTTGAACACCGGGGAGCTGTTTTTT. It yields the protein CSASFDLNTGELFF.

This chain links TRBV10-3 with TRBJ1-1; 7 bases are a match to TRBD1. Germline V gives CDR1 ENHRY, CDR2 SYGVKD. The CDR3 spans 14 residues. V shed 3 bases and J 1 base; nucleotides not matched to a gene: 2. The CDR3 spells CAISDQGGNTEAFF. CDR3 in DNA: TGTGCCATCAGTGACCAGGGGGGGAACACTGAAGCTTTCTTT.

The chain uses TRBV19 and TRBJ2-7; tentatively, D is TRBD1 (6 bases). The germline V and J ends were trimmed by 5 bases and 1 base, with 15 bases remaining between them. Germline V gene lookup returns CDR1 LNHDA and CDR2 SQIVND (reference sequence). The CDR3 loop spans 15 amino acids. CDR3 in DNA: TGTGCCAGTAGTCCAGGGGCCCCACTTTCCTACGAGCAGTACTTC. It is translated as CASSPGAPLSYEQYF.

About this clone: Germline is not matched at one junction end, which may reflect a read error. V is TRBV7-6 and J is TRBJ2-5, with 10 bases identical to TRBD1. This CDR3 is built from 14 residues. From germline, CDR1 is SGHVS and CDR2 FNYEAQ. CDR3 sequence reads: CASSSLETGGFPNF. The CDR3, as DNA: TGTGCCAGCAGCTCTCTCGAGACAGGGGGCTTTCCGAACTTC.

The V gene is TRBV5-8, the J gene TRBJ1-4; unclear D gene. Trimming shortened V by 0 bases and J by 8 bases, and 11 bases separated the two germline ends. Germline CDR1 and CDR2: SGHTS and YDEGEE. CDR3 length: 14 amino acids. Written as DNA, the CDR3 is TGTGCCAGCAGCTTGGGTCTCGTTAACGAAAAACTGTTTTTT. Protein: CASSLGLVNEKLFF.

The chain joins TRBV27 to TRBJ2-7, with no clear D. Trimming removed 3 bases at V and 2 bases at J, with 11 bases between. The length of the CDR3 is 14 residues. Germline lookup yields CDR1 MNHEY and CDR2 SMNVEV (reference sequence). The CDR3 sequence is CASSFKGPTYEQYF. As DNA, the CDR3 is TGTGCCAGCAGTTTTAAGGGTCCGACCTACGAGCAGTACTTC.